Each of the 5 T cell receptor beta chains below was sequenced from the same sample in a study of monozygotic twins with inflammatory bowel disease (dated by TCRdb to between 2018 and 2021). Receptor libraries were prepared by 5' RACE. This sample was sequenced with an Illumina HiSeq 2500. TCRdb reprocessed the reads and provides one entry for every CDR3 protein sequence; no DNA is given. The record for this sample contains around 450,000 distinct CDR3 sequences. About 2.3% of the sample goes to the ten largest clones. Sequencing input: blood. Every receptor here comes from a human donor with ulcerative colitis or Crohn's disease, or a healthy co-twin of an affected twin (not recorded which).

The CDR3 sequence is CASSPSGSSGYEQYF. The rearrangement uses TRBV7-2 and TRBJ2-7; TCRdb gives TRBD1 as the D gene, but with no DNA this cannot be confirmed. The CDR3 has 15 amino acids. CDR1 is SGHTA and CDR2 is FQGNSA in the germline V gene. Full variable domain (rest looked up from reference TRBV7-2 and TRBJ2-7): GAGVSQSPSNKVTEKGKDVELRCDPISGHTALYWYRQSLGQGLEFLIYFQGNSAPDKSGLPSDRFSAERTGGSVSTLTIQRTQQEDSAVYLCASSPSGSSGYEQYFGPGTRLTVT.

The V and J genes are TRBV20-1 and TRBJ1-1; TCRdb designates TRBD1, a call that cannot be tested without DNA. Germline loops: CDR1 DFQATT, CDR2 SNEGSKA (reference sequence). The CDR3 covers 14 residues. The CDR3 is CSASWATGDTEAFF.

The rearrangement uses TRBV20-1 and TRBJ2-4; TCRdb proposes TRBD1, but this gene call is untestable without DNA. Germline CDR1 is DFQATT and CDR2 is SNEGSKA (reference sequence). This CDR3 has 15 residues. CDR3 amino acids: CSARDPRGAKNIQYF.

CDR3 sequence reads: CASSLGSGQRNQPQHF. This chain joins TRBV5-5 and TRBJ1-5; lacking DNA, the TRBD1 call made by TCRdb goes unchecked. This CDR3 is built from 16 residues. Germline-derived CDR1 and CDR2 are SGHKS and YYEKEE (reference sequence).

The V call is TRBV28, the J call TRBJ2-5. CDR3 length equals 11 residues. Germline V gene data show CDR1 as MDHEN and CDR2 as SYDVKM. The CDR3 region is CASSLYSTQYF.